What follows are 3 T cell receptor beta chains derived from one specimen sequenced in a study of brain T cells in children with intractable seizures. The data were produced by immunoSEQ multiplex PCR, yet TCRdb's version contains in-frame clones alone and is incomplete. This table holds under 150,000 clones, 94% found once. The source was peripheral blood, collected at surgery. The source is a boy less than two years old with hemimegalencephaly and intractable seizures.

In nucleotides, the CDR3 is TGTGCCAGCAGCCGAGGGACAGGGGGCGCAGAGACCCAGTACTTC. Amino acids: CASSRGTGGAETQYF. The V and J genes are TRBV5-6 and TRBJ2-5; 12 bases fit TRBD1. J was trimmed by 4 bases and V by 4 bases; bases with no gene match: 5. Germline values: CDR1 SGHDT, CDR2 YYEEEE. The CDR3 consists of 15 residues. Looking up the rest from reference TRBV5-6 and TRBJ2-5 gives the full variable domain: DAGVTQSPTHLIKTRGQQVTLRCSPKSGHDTVSWYQQALGQGPQFIFQYYEEEERQRGNFPDRFSGHQFPNYSSELNVNALLLGDSALYLCASSRGTGGAETQYFGPGTRLLVL.

As regards this clone: This same CDR3 is encoded by further DNA sequences in the sample. This chain connects TRBV28 to TRBJ2-5; TRBD1 or TRBD2 may be the D gene (6 bases each). Germline CDR1 MDHEN, CDR2 SYDVKM. The germline V and J ends were trimmed by 2 bases and 5 bases, with 9 bases remaining between them. This CDR3 comprises 13 residues. The CDR3 sequence: CASSLGGRETQYF. The DNA of the CDR3 is TGTGCCAGCAGTTTAGGGGGGCGGGAGACCCAGTACTTC.

The rearrangement joins TRBV9 to TRBJ1-3, with a weak D call TRBD1 (6 bases). CDR1 is SGDLS, CDR2 YYNGEE, per germline. Trimming stripped 0 bases from V and 5 bases from J, with 12 bases between. CDR3 size: 15 residues. CDR3 coding DNA: TGTGCCAGCAGCGTAGATTGGACAGCAAGAAACACCATATATTTT. Translating gives CASSVDWTARNTIYF.